This TCR beta chain was sequenced during a study of T cell responses to AZD1222 COVID-19 vaccine. Findings and limits, study-wide: Distributed over spike, vaccine-associated CD4 TCRs predominated at 160-218 and 743-854. Donors were largely white British and mainly female; clonal diversity was possibly underestimated. Targeting of unmutated variant regions was reportedly seen in nearly half of spike-specific TCRs. Two doses of AZD1222 preceded a rise in Spike-specific TCR breadth and depth.

The germline V gene encodes CDR1 SGHNT and CDR2 YYREEE (reference sequence). The CDR3 has 14 residues. V lost 3 bases and J 3 bases, leaving 13 bases between the germline ends. The table lists this clone with a few counts. Its specificity is unknown. Method: immunoSEQ multiplex PCR; TCRdb's copy keeps in-frame clones and lacks some. Among about 170,000 clones, roughly 92% were seen once, and the ten largest hold 1.6%. The rearrangement uses TRBV5-4 and TRBJ2-7, with TRBD2 as a possible D gene (6 bases). This specimen was peripheral blood, taken on day 0 of AZD1222 vaccination. This clonotype was obtained from an adult in good health. CDR3 region: CASSSGLKFYEQYF. CDR3 coding DNA: TGTGCCAGCAGCTCGGGACTCAAGTTCTACGAGCAGTACTTC.